The rows below give T cell receptor beta chains drawn from one sample of a study of technical replicates of blood from several donors. Here immunoSEQ multiplex PCR was the method, and the copy in TCRdb shows in-frame clones only, minus some. Of 14,000 or so clones in the sample, roughly 84% were seen once. Material: PBMCs. Source of these receptors: a human donor in good health. The conserved cysteine and the conserved F or W are not part of the CDR3 here. Fields, in order: J gene, D gene, V gene, CDR3 protein. The D gene is left open where the match is weak.

TRBJ2-5 | - | TRBV6-5 | ASKAAMYQETQY
TRBJ2-3 | TRBD1 | TRBV6-4 | ASSEQGGTDTQY
TRBJ1-5 | - | TRBV6-1 | ASSEMWQGHQPQH
TRBJ2-7 | TRBD2 | TRBV6-1 | ASKASGSNEQY
TRBJ2-1 | TRBD2 | TRBV10-1 | ASSVAREGGEQF
TRBJ2-3 | - | TRBV2 | ASSTSTDTQY
TRBJ1-2 | - | TRBV30 | AWSLSGVFEGYT
TRBJ2-1 | TRBD2 | TRBV9 | ASSAGGYNEQF
TRBJ1-5 | - | TRBV10-3 | AISEYGGDSNQPQH
TRBJ1-3 | - | TRBV5-1 | ASSSEQGNTIY
TRBJ1-5 | - | TRBV19 | ASSIDLWGSNQPQH
TRBJ1-2 | TRBD1 | TRBV6-5 | ASRPTGLYGYT
TRBJ1-2 | - | TRBV29-1 | SSSRGLEGYT
TRBJ2-7 | TRBD1 | TRBV19 | ASSLGQGRTYEQY
TRBJ2-1 | TRBD2 | TRBV6-5 | ASRALAGGYNEQF
TRBJ1-1 | TRBD1 | TRBV11-2 | ASSLQGDTEAF
TRBJ1-4 | - | TRBV2 | ASSSGTFNEKLF
TRBJ1-5 | - | TRBV7-8 | ASSLGGLRAYQPQH
TRBJ1-2 | - | TRBV5-5 | ASSQTDNYGYT
TRBJ1-1 | - | TRBV7-8 | ASSPAGSEAF
TRBJ1-3 | - | TRBV5-1 | ASSLVGGHLGSGNTIY
TRBJ2-1 | - | TRBV7-6 | ASSRNYNEQF
TRBJ2-3 | TRBD2 | TRBV19 | ASKLAGGPTDTQY
TRBJ1-2 | TRBD1 | TRBV28 | ASSYLTGTGVEGYT
TRBJ2-3 | - | TRBV7-8 | ASSPRTESTDTQY
TRBJ1-2 | - | TRBV9 | ASSVGGGAQNYGYT
TRBJ2-1 | - | TRBV27 | ASNGFNEQF
TRBJ2-3 | - | TRBV11-2 | ASTLMSGQGLRDTQY
TRBJ2-1 | - | TRBV11-1 | ASSLMEQGGHNEQF
TRBJ2-5 | TRBD2 | TRBV14 | ASSPLGLAEETQY
TRBJ2-2 | - | TRBV6-7 | ASSYGFGQLTSRLTGELF
TRBJ2-5 | TRBD1 | TRBV19 | ASSGTVQETQY
TRBJ1-5 | - | TRBV18 | ASSPTQGSNQPQH
TRBJ2-1 | - | TRBV5-1 | ASSPTQGDEQF
TRBJ2-1 | TRBD2 | TRBV27 | ASSLEAGVSGEQF
TRBJ1-3 | - | TRBV5-1 | ASSFGTGNDPGNTIY
TRBJ1-1 | - | TRBV6-1 | ASRAEGQGGTEAF
TRBJ1-2 | TRBD1 | TRBV6-5 | ASRKNTGTGRGYT
TRBJ1-1 | - | TRBV6-5 | ASRSTTEAF
TRBJ1-1 | - | TRBV5-6 | ASSIGVTEAF
TRBJ2-2 | - | TRBV2 | ASSGRVLDTGELF
TRBJ2-1 | - | TRBV21-1 | ASSKRSGREGPNEQF
TRBJ1-5 | - | TRBV6-1 | ASSERWVRQPQH
TRBJ2-1 | - | TRBV5-4 | ASTRTGSSYNEQF
TRBJ1-3 | - | TRBV2 | ATEPTANSGNTIY
TRBJ1-5 | TRBD1 | TRBV6-1 | ASSGGTGGFSNQPQH
TRBJ1-1 | - | TRBV2 | ASSGQKQGLNTEAF
TRBJ2-1 | TRBD2 | TRBV27 | ASTLSGLAGEEQF
TRBJ2-1 | - | TRBV11-2 | ASSLAGNNEQF
TRBJ1-5 | - | TRBV7-6 | ASSLGAGANSNQPQH
TRBJ2-7 | - | TRBV18 | ASSPRHLYEQY
TRBJ2-1 | - | TRBV7-9 | ASSSRLGFYNEQF
TRBJ2-3 | - | TRBV9 | ASSVGTFSSTDTQY
TRBJ1-1 | - | TRBV30 | AWSRRGFGTEAF
TRBJ2-7 | - | TRBV6-5 | ASSYSGISSYEQY
TRBJ1-1 | TRBD1 | TRBV28 | ASSLAGTGANTEAF
TRBJ1-4 | TRBD1 | TRBV30 | AWSSGTGDEKLF